These T cell receptor beta chains were read from a single sample in a study of blood T cell repertoires in COVID-19. Measured with immunoSEQ multiplex PCR; TCRdb has only the in-frame clones, and not every one. The top ten hold around 5.5% of the sample, which has 100,000 to 120,000 clones, more than 80% seen once. The sequenced sample consisted of peripheral blood. These receptors came from a woman aged 55-70 years with COVID-19, enrolled during active disease. CDR3s include the opening cysteine and the closing phenylalanine or tryptophan. A D gene is named only where the DNA matches it firmly. Clone size is given for some rows only: seen once, a few or many times, or a class if the clone is expanded.

J gene	clone size	V gene	D gene	CDR3 protein	CDR3 DNA
TRBJ2-7	-	TRBV10-3	-	CAISERGQIYEQYF	TGTGCCATCAGTGAGCGAGGACAGATCTACGAGCAGTACTTC
TRBJ2-7	-	TRBV4-3	TRBD2	CASSQDFLAGALSYEQYF	TGCGCCAGCAGCCAAGATTTCCTAGCGGGGGCTTTGAGCTACGAGCAGTACTTC
TRBJ2-7	-	TRBV9	TRBD1	CASSGLQGSYEQYF	TGTGCCAGCAGCGGATTACAGGGGTCCTACGAGCAGTACTTC
TRBJ2-7	few	TRBV2	-	CASRTSGEQYF	TGTGCCAGTCGGACGTCGGGGGAGCAGTACTTC
TRBJ2-4	-	TRBV4-1	TRBD1	CASSQGQAPDRRYF	TGCGCCAGCAGCCAGGGACAGGCGCCTGACCGGCGGTACTTC
TRBJ1-1	-	TRBV15	TRBD1	CATSSRQGVTEAFF	TGTGCCACCAGCAGTCGACAGGGGGTCACTGAAGCTTTCTTT
TRBJ2-7	once	TRBV14	-	CASSPKSLRVQYF	TGTGCCAGCAGCCCAAAGTCCTTACGGGTCCAGTACTTC
TRBJ2-7	-	TRBV7-9	TRBD1	CASSTDRGREQYF	TGTGCCAGCAGCACGGACAGGGGGAGAGAGCAGTACTTC
TRBJ1-2	-	TRBV12-3/TRBV12-4	-	CASSPVDYGYTF	TGTGCCAGCAGCCCCGTAGACTATGGCTACACCTTC
TRBJ1-6	-	TRBV30	TRBD1	CACVLRQGGTSLHF	TGTGCCTGCGTCCTCCGACAGGGTGGGACGTCCCTCCACTTT
TRBJ2-3	-	TRBV19	TRBD1	CASSIRAGRGARGQGRADTQYF	TGTGCCAGTAGTATTCGCGCGGGGCGCGGAGCGCGGGGACAGGGACGGGCAGATACGCAGTATTTT
TRBJ1-5	-	TRBV11-2	-	CASSLGPRDPQHF	TGTGCCAGCAGTTTGGGGCCGCGCGATCCCCAGCATTTT
TRBJ2-3	-	TRBV5-4	-	CASSLPTGNTDTQYF	TGTGCCAGCAGCTTACCAACGGGGAACACAGATACGCAGTATTTT
TRBJ2-3	-	TRBV10-3	TRBD1	CAISESVIVGAGGTTDTQYF	TGTGCCATCAGTGAGTCGGTTATTGTCGGTGCAGGGGGCACCACAGATACGCAGTATTTT
TRBJ1-6	-	TRBV7-3	-	CASSPNGGTGSPLHF	TGTGCCAGCAGCCCCAATGGGGGCACTGGGTCACCCCTCCACTTT
TRBJ2-1	-	TRBV27	TRBD2	CASSSPPGLAGDEQFF	TGTGCCAGCAGTTCCCCCCCGGGACTAGCGGGGGATGAGCAGTTCTTC
TRBJ2-5	-	TRBV6-5	TRBD2	CASSYGVSGGETQYF	TGTGCCAGCAGTTACGGGGTTAGCGGGGGAGAGACCCAGTACTTC
TRBJ2-1	-	TRBV10-1	-	CASSRESYNEQFF	TGCGCCAGCAGCAGGGAATCCTACAATGAGCAGTTCTTC
TRBJ1-2	-	TRBV19	-	CAVGWDTTSYGYTF	TGTGCCGTAGGGTGGGACACGACGAGCTATGGCTACACCTTC
TRBJ1-6	-	TRBV5-8	-	CASSFEAALRSPLHF	TGTGCCAGCAGCTTTGAGGCGGCTCTTCGATCGCCCCTCCACTTT
TRBJ1-2	-	TRBV5-1	-	CASSLTGRGMDYGYTF	TGCGCCAGCAGCTTAACCGGGCGGGGGATGGACTATGGCTACACCTTC
TRBJ2-1	-	TRBV5-4	-	CASSPGVDPPFF	TGTGCCAGCAGCCCAGGCGTGGATCCACCGTTCTTC
TRBJ1-2	-	TRBV5-5	-	CASSPGEAQSYGYTF	TGTGCCAGCAGCCCGGGGGAGGCACAAAGCTATGGCTACACCTTC
TRBJ1-4	-	TRBV6-5	-	CASSYSSGTYNEKLFF	TGTGCCAGCAGTTACTCCTCCGGGACATACAATGAAAAACTGTTTTTT
TRBJ1-2	-	TRBV10-1	-	CASSEDTGNYGYTF	TGCGCCAGCAGTGAGGACACAGGAAACTATGGCTACACCTTC
TRBJ1-5	-	TRBV5-8	-	CASSLRRGEGNQPQHF	TGTGCCAGCAGCCTGCGAAGAGGCGAGGGCAATCAGCCCCAGCATTTT
TRBJ1-1	-	TRBV11-2	TRBD1	CASSLDHYRARGRGSEAFF	TGTGCCAGCAGCTTAGATCACTACCGGGCCAGGGGGCGCGGGTCTGAAGCTTTCTTT
TRBJ1-2	few	TRBV6-6	-	CASSYSQGPANYGYTF	TGTGCCAGCAGTTACTCCCAGGGGCCTGCTAACTATGGCTACACCTTC
TRBJ2-7	-	TRBV6-5	TRBD2	CASTRAGGSYEQYF	TGTGCCAGCACCCGGGCGGGAGGATCCTACGAGCAGTACTTC
TRBJ1-3	-	TRBV7-8	-	CASSGGERGNTIYF	TGTGCCAGCAGCGGCGGGGAGAGAGGAAACACCATATATTTT
TRBJ1-3	-	TRBV12-3/TRBV12-4	-	CASIFGNTIYF	TGTGCCAGCATCTTTGGAAACACCATATATTTT
TRBJ2-7	-	TRBV6-6	-	CASSSTLYEQYF	TGTGCCAGCAGCTCGACACTCTACGAGCAGTACTTC
TRBJ2-1	-	TRBV18	-	CASSPTMGGAGANEQFF	TGTGCCAGCTCACCAACCATGGGGGGGGCAGGAGCCAATGAGCAGTTCTTC
TRBJ2-5	-	TRBV10-2	-	CASSQGIVQETQYF	TGCGCCAGCTCCCAGGGGATTGTACAAGAGACCCAGTACTTC
TRBJ2-3	-	TRBV2	-	CAFKPDPGTDTQYF	TGTGCCTTTAAACCGGACCCAGGGACAGATACGCAGTATTTT
TRBJ2-1	-	TRBV19	TRBD2	CASSIGGLAGPFDNEQFF	TGTGCCAGTAGTATAGGAGGACTAGCGGGGCCATTCGACAATGAGCAGTTCTTC
TRBJ2-7	-	TRBV9	-	CASVSPSDGRGTAAYEQYF	TGTGCCAGCGTCAGCCCCAGTGACGGACGGGGGACAGCAGCCTACGAGCAGTACTTC